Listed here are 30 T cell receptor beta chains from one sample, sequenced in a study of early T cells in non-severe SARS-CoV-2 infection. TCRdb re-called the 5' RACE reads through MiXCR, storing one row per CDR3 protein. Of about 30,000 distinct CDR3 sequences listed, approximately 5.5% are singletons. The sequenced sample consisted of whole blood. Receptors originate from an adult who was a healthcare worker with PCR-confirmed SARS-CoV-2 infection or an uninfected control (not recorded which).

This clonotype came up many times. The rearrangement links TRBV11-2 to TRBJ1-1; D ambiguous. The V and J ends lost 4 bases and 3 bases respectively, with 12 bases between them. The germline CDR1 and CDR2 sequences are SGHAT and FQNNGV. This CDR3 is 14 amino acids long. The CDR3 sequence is CASSSQRADTEAFF. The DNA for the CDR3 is TGTGCCAGCAGCTCTCAGAGAGCGGACACTGAAGCTTTCTTT.

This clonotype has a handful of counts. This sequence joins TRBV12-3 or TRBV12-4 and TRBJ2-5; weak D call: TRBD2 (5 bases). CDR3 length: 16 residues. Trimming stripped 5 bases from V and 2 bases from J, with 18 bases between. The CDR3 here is CASSPTRLSGQETQYF. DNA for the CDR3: TGTGCCAGCAGTCCCACCCGACTATCGGGACAAGAGACCCAGTACTTC.

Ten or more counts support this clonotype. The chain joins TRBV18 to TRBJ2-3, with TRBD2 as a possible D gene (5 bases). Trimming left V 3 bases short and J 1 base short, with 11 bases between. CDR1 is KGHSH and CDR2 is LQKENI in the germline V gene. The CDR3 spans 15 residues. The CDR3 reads CASSPSAVGTDTQYF. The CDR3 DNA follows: TGTGCCAGCTCACCTTCAGCGGTAGGCACAGATACGCAGTATTTT.

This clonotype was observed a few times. Here the CDR3 reads CATSGLVRSGSNEQFF. CDR3 nucleotides: TGTGCCACCAGCGGATTAGTTCGTAGCGGGAGCAATGAGCAGTTCTTC. The chain is built from TRBV15 and TRBJ2-1; 9 bases align to TRBD2. The V gene end was trimmed by 5 bases and the J gene end by 6 bases; junction bases not matched to a gene: 11. This CDR3 has 16 residues. Germline V gene data show CDR1 as LNHNV and CDR2 as YYDKDF (reference sequence). Full variable domain (remainder filled in from reference TRBV15 and TRBJ2-1): DAMVIQNPRYQVTQFGKPVTLSCSQTLNHNVMYWYQQKSSQAPKLLFHYYDKDFNNEADTPDNFQSRRPNTSFCFLDIRSPGLGDTAMYLCATSGLVRSGSNEQFFGPGTRLTVL.

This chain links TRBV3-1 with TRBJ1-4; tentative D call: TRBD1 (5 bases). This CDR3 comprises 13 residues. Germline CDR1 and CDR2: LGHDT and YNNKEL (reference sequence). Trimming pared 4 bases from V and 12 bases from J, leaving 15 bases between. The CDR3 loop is CASSPGNRWELFF. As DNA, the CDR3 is TGTGCCAGCAGCCCAGGGAACCGGTGGGAACTGTTTTTT.

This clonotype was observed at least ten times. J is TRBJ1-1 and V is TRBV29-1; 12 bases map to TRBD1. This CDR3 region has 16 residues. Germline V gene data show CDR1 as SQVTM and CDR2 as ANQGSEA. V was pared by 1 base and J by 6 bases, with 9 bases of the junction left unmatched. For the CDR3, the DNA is TGCAGCGTTGAAGCCGCCGGGACAGGGGGCCTGGCTGAAGCTTTCTTT. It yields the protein CSVEAAGTGGLAEAFF.

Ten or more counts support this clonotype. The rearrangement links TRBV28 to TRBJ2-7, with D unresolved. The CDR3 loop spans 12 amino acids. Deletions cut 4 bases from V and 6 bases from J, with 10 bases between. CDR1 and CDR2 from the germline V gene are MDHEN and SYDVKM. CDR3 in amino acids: CASSSPAVEQYF. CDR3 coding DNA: TGTGCCAGCAGTTCCCCCGCTGTCGAGCAGTACTTC.

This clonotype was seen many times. Here the CDR3 reads CASSPRWGSGSIFFRRETQYF. Written as DNA, the CDR3 is TGTGCCAGCAGCCCAAGATGGGGTAGCGGGAGTATTTTCTTCAGGAGAGAGACCCAGTACTTC. The V gene is TRBV3-1, the J gene TRBJ2-5, with 9 bases that match TRBD2. Germline CDR1 is LGHDT and CDR2 is YNNKEL (reference sequence). After removal of 4 bases from V and 4 bases from J, the junction contained 25 bases not matched to a gene. The CDR3 is made up of 21 amino acids.

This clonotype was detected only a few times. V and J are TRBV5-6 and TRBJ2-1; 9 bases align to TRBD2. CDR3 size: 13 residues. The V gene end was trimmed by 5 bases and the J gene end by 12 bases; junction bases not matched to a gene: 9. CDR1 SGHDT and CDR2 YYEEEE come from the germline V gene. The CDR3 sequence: CASSPDSGSGQFF. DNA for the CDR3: TGTGCCAGCAGTCCGGATAGCGGGAGCGGGCAGTTCTTC.

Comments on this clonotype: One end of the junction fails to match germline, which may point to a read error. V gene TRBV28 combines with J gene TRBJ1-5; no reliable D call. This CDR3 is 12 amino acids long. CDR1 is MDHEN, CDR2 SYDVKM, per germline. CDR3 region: CASSFSTQPQHF. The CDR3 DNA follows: TGTGCCAGCAGTTTCAGCACTCAGCCCCAGCATTTT.

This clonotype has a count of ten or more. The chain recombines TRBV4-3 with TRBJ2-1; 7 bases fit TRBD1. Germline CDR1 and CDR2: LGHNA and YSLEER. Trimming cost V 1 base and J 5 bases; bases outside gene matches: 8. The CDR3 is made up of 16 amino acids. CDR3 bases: TGCGCCAGCAGCCAAGGTGAGGACAGGATCAACAATGAGCAGTTCTTC. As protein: CASSQGEDRINNEQFF.

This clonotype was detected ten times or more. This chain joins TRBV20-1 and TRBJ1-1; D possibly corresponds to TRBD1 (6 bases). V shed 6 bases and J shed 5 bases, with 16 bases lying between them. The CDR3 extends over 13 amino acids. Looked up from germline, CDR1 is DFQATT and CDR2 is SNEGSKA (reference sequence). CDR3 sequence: CSAPPGGKTEAFF. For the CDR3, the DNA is TGCAGTGCCCCCCCGGGGGGCAAGACTGAAGCTTTCTTT.

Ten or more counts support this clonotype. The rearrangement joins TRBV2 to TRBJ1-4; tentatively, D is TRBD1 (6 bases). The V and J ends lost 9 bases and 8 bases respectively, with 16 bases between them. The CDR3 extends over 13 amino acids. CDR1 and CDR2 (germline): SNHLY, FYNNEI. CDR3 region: CASSSGEGEKLFF. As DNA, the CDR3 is TGTGCCAGTTCCTCAGGGGAGGGCGAAAAACTGTTTTTT.

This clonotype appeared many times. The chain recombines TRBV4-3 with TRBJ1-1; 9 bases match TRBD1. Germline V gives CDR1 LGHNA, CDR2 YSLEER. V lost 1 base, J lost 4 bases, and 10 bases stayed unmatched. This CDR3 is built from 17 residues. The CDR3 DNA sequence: TGCGCCAGCAGCCAAGCTCACAGGGGGCGATGGGGCACTGAAGCTTTCTTT. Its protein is CASSQAHRGRWGTEAFF.

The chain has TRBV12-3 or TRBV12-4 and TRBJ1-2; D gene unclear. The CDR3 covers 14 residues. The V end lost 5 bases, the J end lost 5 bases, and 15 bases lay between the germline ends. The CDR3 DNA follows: TGTGCCAGCAGTCCCGCGGCGACAAGATATGGCTACACCTTC. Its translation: CASSPAATRYGYTF.

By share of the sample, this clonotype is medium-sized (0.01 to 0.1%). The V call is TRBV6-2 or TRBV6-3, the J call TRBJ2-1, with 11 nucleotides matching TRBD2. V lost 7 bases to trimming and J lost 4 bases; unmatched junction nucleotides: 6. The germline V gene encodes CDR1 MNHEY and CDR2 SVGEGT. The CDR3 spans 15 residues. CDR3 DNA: TGTGCCAGCAACTGGACTAGCGGGCCTTACAATGAGCAGTTCTTC. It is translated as CASNWTSGPYNEQFF.

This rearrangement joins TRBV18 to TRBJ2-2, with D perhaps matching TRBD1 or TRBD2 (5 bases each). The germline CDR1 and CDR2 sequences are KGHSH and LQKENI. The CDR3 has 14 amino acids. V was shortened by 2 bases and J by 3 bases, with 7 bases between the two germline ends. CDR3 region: CASSPGGYTGELFF. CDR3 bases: TGTGCCAGCTCACCAGGGGGATACACCGGGGAGCTGTTTTTT. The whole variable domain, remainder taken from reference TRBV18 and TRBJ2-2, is NAGVMQNPRHLVRRRGQEARLRCSPMKGHSHVYWYRQLPEEGLKFMVYLQKENIIDESGMPKERFSAEFPKEGPSILRIQQVVRGDSAAYFCASSPGGYTGELFFGEGSRLTVL.

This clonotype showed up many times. CDR3 in amino acids: CASSQDGTGLGYTF. CDR3 DNA: TGCGCCAGCAGCCAAGACGGGACAGGGTTAGGCTACACCTTC. The chain has TRBV4-1 and TRBJ1-2; the match to TRBD1 covers 9 bases. The CDR3 totals 14 residues. CDR1 and CDR2 (germline): MGHRA, YSYEKL. J lost 8 bases, V lost 0 bases, and 4 bases had no gene match.

The CDR3 protein is CASSENPSGSYEQYF. The CDR3 DNA reads as TGTGCCAGCAGCGAGAACCCATCGGGCTCCTACGAGCAGTACTTC. The genes are TRBV9 and TRBJ2-7; no clear D. Germline V gene lookup returns CDR1 SGDLS and CDR2 YYNGEE. The V and J ends lost 3 bases and 0 bases respectively, with 13 bases between them. CDR3 length: 15 residues.

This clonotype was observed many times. The CDR3 protein is CASSPQGKFIIPQHF. The CDR3 nucleotides read TGTGCCAGCAGTCCCCAGGGGAAGTTTATCATCCCCCAGCATTTT. V usage is TRBV6-2 or TRBV6-3 and J usage is TRBJ1-5, with D tentatively TRBD1 (6 bases). Germline CDR1 MNHEY, CDR2 SVGEGT. V lost 5 bases to trimming and J lost 10 bases, with 21 bases between them. This CDR3 comprises 15 residues.

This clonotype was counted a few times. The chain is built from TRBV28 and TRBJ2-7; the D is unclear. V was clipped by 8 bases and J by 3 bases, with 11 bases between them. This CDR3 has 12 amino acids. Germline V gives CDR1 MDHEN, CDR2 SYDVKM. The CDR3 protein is CASSWGYYEQYF. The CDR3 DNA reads TGTGCCAGCTCGTGGGGATACTACGAGCAGTACTTC. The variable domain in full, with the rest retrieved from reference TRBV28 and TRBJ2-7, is DVKVTQSSRYLVKRTGEKVFLECVQDMDHENMFWYRQDPGLGLRLIYFSYDVKMKEKGDIPEGYSVSREKKERFSLILESASTNQTSMYLCASSWGYYEQYFGPGTRLTVT.

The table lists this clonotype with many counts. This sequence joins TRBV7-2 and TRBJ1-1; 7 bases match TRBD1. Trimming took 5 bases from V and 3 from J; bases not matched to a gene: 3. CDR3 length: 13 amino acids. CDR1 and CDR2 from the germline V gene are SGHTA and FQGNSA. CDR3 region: CASSAGTDTEAFF. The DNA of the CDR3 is TGTGCCAGCAGCGCCGGGACAGACACTGAAGCTTTCTTT.

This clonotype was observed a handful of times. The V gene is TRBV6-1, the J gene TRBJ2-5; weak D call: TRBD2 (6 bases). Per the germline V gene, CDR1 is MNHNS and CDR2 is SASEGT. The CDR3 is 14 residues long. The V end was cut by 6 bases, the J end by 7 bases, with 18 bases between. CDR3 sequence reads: CASSILAVEGTQYF. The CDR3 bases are TGTGCCAGCAGCATACTAGCAGTCGAGGGGACCCAGTACTTC.

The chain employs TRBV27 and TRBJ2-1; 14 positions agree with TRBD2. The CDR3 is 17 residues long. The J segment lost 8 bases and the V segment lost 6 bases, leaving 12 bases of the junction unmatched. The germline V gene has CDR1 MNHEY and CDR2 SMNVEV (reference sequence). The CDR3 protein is CASRAPPGLAGVHEQFF. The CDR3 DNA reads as TGTGCCAGCAGAGCACCCCCGGGACTAGCGGGAGTGCATGAGCAGTTCTTC.

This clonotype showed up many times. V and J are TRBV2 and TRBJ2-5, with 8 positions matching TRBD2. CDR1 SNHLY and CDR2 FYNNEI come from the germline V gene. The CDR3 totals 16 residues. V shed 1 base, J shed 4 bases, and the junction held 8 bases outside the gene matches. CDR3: CASSEGGGSPSETQYF. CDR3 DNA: TGTGCCAGCAGTGAAGGCGGGGGGTCTCCCTCAGAGACCCAGTACTTC. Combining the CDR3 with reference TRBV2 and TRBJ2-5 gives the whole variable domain EPEVTQTPSHQVTQMGQEVILRCVPISNHLYFYWYRQILGQKVEFLVSFYNNEISEKSEIFDDQFSVERPDGSNFTLKIRSTKLEDSAMYFCASSEGGGSPSETQYFGPGTRLLVL.

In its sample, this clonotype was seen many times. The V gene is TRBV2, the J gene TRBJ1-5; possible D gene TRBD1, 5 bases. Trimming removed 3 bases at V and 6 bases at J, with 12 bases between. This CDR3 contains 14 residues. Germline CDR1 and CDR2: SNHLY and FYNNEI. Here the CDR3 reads CASSDRAGGQPQHF. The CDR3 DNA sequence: TGTGCCAGCAGTGACAGGGCGGGGGGTCAGCCCCAGCATTTT.

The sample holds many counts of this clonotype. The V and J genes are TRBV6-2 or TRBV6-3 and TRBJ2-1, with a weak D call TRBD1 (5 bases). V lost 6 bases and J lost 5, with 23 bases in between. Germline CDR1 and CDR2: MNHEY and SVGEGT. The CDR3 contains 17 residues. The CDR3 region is CASSLRGLRSQHNEQFF. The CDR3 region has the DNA TGTGCCAGCAGCCTTAGGGGTTTAAGGAGTCAGCACAATGAGCAGTTCTTC.

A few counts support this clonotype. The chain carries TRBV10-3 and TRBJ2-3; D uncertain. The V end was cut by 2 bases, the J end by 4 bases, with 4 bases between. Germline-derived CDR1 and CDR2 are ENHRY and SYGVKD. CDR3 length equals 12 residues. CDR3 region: CAISETADTQYF. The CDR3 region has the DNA TGTGCCATCAGTGAGACGGCAGATACGCAGTATTTT.

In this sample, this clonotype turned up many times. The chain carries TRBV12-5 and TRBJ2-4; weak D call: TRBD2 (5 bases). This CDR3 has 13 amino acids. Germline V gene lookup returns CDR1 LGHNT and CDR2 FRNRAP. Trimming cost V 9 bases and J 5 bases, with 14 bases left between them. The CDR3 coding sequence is TGTGCTAGCCTCAGCGGATCCGAAAACATTCAGTACTTC. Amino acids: CASLSGSENIQYF.

The CDR3 DNA reads TGTGCCAGCAGTTTACCAGCCCCGAGAACTAACACTGAAGCTTTCTTT. Amino acid sequence: CASSLPAPRTNTEAFF. This chain connects TRBV28 to TRBJ1-1, with D hard to call. Germline V gene data show CDR1 as MDHEN and CDR2 as SYDVKM. The CDR3 loop spans 16 amino acids. V dropped 2 bases and J dropped 2 bases, with 15 bases sitting between them.